The following is a TCR beta chain sequence with its context. The data were obtained in a study of cytomegalovirus exposure and HLA in healthy donors. In germline, CDR1 is LGHNA, CDR2 YNFKEQ. With V trimmed by 4 bases and J by 5 bases, 11 bases remained unmatched. CDR3 length equals 15 residues. TCRdb's table, derived via immunoSEQ multiplex PCR, lists solely in-frame clones and lacks some. The data show about 140,000 clones, about nine tenths seen once. The donors were part of the approximately 120-subject validation cohort, which stood apart from the approximately 640-subject first cohort. The receptor's source is a man between 18 and 29 years old in good health and CMV-seronegative. Sequenced input: PBMCs. The chain is built from TRBV4-2 and TRBJ2-7, with 7 bases identical to TRBD1. The CDR3 sequence: CASSLYSDRANEQYF. CDR3 sequence (DNA): TGTGCCAGCAGCCTATATTCCGACAGGGCCAACGAGCAGTACTTC.